Sequencing of this T cell receptor (beta chain) was carried out in a study of blood T cell repertoires in COVID-19. The overall study: T cells, B-cell-depleted T cells, or PBMCs provided the cDNA or gDNA that served as material.

Per the original data handling: The assay estimated nucleated cells by amplifying reference gene primers. TCRdb's copy holds only in-frame clones and misses some; the assay was immunoSEQ multiplex PCR. The V and J calls and clone size are taken from that table; D and trimming were inferred from the DNA. The data contain 180,000 or so clones, around four fifths of them singletons. CDR1 is SGDLS and CDR2 is YYNGEE in the germline V gene. Trimming cost V 1 base and J 4 bases, with 8 bases left between them. There are 13 residues in the CDR3. The J gene is TRBJ2-5, the V gene TRBV9; D not resolved. The sequenced sample consisted of peripheral blood. The clonotype comes from a woman in her 70s with COVID-19, enrolled during active disease. The CDR3 is CASSVSPPETQYF. The CDR3 DNA is TGTGCCAGCAGCGTAAGCCCACCAGAGACCCAGTACTTC.